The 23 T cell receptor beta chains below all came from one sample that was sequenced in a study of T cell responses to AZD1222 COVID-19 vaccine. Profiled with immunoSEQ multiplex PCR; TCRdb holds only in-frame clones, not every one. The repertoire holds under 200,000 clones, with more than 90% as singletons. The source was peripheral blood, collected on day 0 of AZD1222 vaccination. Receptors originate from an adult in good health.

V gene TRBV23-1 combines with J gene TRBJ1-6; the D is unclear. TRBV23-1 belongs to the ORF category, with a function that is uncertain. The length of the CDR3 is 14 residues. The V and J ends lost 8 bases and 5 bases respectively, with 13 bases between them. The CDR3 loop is CASVPNPDNSPLHF. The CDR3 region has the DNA TGCGCCAGCGTGCCGAATCCCGATAATTCACCCCTCCACTTT.

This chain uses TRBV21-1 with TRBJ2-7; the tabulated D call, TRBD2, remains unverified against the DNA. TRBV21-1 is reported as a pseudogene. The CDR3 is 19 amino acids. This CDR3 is CASSKHGDRVRGPSYEQYF. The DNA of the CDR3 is TGTGCCAGCAGCAAACATGGAGATCGCGTCAGAGGCCCGTCCTACGAGCAGTACTTC.

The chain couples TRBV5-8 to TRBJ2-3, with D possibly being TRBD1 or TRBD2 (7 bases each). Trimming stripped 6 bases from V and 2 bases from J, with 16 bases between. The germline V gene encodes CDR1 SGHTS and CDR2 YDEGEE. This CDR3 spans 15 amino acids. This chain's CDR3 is CASTHRGGYTDTQYF. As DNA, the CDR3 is TGTGCCAGCACTCACAGGGGAGGGTACACAGATACGCAGTATTTT.

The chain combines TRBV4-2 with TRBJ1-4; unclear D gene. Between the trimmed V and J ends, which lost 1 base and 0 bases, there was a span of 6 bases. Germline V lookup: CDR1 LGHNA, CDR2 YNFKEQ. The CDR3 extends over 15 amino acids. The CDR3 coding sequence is TGTGCCAGCAGCCAAGTCATGGCAACTAATGAAAAACTGTTTTTT. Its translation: CASSQVMATNEKLFF.

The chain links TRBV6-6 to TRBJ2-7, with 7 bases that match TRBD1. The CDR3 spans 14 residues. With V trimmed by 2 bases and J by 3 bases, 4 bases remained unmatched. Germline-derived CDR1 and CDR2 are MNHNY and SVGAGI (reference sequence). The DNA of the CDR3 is TGTGCCAGCAGTTACATACAGGGGTACTACGAGCAGTACTTC. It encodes CASSYIQGYYEQYF.

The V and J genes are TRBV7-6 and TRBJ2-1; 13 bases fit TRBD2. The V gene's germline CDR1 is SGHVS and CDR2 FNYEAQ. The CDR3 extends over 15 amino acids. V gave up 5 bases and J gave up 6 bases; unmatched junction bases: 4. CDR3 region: CASSTGTSGVNEQFF. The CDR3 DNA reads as TGTGCCAGCAGCACCGGGACTAGCGGGGTCAATGAGCAGTTCTTC. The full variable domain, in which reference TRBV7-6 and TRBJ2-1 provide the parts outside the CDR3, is GAGVSQSPRYKVTKRGQDVALRCDPISGHVSLYWYRQALGQGPEFLTYFNYEAQQDKSGLPNDRFSAERPEGSISTLTIQRTEQRDSAMYRCASSTGTSGVNEQFFGPGTRLTVL.

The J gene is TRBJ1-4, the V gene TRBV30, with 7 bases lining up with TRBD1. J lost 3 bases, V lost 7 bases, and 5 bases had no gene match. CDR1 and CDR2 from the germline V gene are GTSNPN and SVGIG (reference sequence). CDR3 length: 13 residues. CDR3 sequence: CAYDTGANEKLFF. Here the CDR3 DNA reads TGTGCCTACGACACAGGGGCTAATGAAAAACTGTTTTTT.

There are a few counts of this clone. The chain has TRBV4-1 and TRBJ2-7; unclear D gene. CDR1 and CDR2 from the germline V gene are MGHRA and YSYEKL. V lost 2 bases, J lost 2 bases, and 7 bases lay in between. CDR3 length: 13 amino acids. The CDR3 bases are TGCGCCAGCAGCCAAATTGGCCCCTACGAGCAGTACTTC. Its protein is CASSQIGPYEQYF.

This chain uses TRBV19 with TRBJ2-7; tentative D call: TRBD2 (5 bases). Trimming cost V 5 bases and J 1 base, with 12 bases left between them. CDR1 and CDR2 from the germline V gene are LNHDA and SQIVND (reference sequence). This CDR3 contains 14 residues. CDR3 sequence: CASSPGLDSYEQYF. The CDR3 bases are TGTGCCAGTAGTCCCGGACTGGATTCCTACGAGCAGTACTTC. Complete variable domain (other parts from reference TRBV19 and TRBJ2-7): DGGITQSPKYLFRKEGQNVTLSCEQNLNHDAMYWYRQDPGQGLRLIYYSQIVNDFQKGDIAEGYSVSREKKESFPLTVTSAQKNPTAFYLCASSPGLDSYEQYFGPGTRLTVT.

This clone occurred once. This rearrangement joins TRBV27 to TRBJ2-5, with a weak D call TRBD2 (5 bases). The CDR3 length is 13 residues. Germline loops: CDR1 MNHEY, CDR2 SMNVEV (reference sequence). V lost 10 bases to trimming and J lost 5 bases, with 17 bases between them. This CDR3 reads CAKGNGKGETQYF. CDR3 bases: TGTGCCAAAGGGAACGGGAAAGGTGAGACCCAGTACTTC.

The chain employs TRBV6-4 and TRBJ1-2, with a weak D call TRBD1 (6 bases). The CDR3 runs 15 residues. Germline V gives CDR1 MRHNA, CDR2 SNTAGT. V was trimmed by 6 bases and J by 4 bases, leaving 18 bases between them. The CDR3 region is CASSQDTGIIYGYTF. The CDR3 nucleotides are TGTGCCAGCAGCCAAGACACAGGGATCATCTATGGCTACACCTTC.

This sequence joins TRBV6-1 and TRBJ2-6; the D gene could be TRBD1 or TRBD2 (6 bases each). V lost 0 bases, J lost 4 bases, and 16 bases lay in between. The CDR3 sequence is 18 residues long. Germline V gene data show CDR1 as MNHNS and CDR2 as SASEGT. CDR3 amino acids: CASSEAWGTGAGANVLTF. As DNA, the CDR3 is TGTGCCAGCAGTGAAGCGTGGGGGACGGGGGCCGGGGCCAACGTCCTGACTTTC.

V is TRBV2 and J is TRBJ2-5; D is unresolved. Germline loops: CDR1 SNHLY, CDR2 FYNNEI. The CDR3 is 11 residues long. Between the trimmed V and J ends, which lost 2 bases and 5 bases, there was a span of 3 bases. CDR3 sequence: CASSEYETQYF. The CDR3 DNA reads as TGTGCCAGCAGTGAATATGAGACCCAGTACTTC.

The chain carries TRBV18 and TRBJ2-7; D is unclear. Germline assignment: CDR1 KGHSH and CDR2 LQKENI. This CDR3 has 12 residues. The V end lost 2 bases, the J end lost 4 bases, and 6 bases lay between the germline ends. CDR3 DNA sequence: TGTGCCAGCTCACCAGGCGTTTACGAGCAGTACTTC. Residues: CASSPGVYEQYF.

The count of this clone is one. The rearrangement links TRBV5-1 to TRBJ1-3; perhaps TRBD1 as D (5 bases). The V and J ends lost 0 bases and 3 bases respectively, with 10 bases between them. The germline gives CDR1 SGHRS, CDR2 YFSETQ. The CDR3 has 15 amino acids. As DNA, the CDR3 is TGCGCCAGCAGCTTGGGGGTCACAGGTGGAAACACCATATATTTT. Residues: CASSLGVTGGNTIYF.

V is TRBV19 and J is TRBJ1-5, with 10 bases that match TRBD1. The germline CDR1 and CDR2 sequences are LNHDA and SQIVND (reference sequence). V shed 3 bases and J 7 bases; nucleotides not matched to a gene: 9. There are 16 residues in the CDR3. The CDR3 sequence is CASSIQTGGAGQPQHF. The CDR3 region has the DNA TGTGCCAGTAGTATTCAGACAGGGGGCGCAGGGCAGCCCCAGCATTTT.

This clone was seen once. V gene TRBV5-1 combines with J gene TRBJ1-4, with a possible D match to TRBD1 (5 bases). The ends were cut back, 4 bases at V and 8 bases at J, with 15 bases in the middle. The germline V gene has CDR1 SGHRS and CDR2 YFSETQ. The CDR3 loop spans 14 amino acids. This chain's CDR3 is CASSPLSRDEKLFF. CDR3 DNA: TGCGCCAGCAGCCCCCTCAGCAGGGACGAAAAACTGTTTTTT. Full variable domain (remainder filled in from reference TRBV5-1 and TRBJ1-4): KAGVTQTPRYLIKTRGQQVTLSCSPISGHRSVSWYQQTPGQGLQFLFEYFSETQRNKGNFPGRFSGRQFSNSRSEMNVSTLELGDSALYLCASSPLSRDEKLFFGSGTQLSVL.

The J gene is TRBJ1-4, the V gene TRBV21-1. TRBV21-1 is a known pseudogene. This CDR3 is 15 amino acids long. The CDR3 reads CASSKRGGTNEKLFF. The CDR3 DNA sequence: TGTGCCAGCAGTAAACGGGGGGGAACTAATGAAAAACTGTTTTTT.

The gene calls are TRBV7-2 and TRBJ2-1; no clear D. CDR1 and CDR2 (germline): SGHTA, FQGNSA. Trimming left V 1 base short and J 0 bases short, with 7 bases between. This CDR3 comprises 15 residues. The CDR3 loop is CASSLGSPSYNEQFF. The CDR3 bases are TGTGCCAGCAGCTTAGGATCACCCTCCTACAATGAGCAGTTCTTC.

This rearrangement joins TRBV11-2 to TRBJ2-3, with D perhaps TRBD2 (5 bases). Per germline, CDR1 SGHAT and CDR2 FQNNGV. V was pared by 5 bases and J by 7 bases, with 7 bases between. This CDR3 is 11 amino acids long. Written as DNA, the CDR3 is TGTGCCAGCAGCCTCGGGAATACGCAGTATTTT. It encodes CASSLGNTQYF.

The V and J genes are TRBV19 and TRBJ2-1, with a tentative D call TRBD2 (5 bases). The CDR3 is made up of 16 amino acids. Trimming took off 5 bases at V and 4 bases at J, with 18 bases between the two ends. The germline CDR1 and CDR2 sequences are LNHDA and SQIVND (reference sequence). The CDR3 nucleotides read TGTGCCAGTAGTGAGGGCATTATCCCGGAGTACAATGAGCAGTTCTTC. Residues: CASSEGIIPEYNEQFF.

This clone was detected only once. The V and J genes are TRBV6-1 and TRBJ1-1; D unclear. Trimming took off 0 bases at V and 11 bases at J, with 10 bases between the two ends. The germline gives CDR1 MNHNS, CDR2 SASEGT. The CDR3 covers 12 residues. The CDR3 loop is CASSEAAGGAFF. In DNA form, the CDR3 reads TGTGCCAGCAGTGAAGCGGCAGGAGGGGCTTTCTTT.

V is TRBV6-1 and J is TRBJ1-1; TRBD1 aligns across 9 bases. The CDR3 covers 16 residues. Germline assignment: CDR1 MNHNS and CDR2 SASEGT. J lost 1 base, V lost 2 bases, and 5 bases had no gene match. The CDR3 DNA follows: TGTGCCAGCAGTGAACCGCCGGGACAGGGGAACACTGAAGCTTTCTTT. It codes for CASSEPPGQGNTEAFF.